This TCR beta chain is from a study of shared clonotypes between healthy human individuals. Repertoires were generated with immunoSEQ multiplex PCR, while TCRdb's copy carries only in-frame clones and drops some. The sample has about 2,500,000 clones; 85% to 95% are singletons. The CDR3 loop spans 15 amino acids. Trimming cost V 0 bases and J 3 bases; bases outside gene matches: 4. Germline CDR1 and CDR2: MNHNS and SASEGT. This chain uses TRBV6-1 with TRBJ2-7, with TRBD1 matching over 8 bases. Sequenced sample: naive CD4+ T cells sorted from blood. Stated subset: CD45RA+ positively selected. The source of this sequence is a man aged 18-30 years in good health. The CDR3 here is CASSEAGQEIYEQYF. DNA for the CDR3: TGTGCCAGCAGTGAAGCGGGACAGGAGATCTACGAGCAGTACTTC.